This is a list of T cell receptor beta chains from one sample in a study of T cells in Graves' hyperthyroidism and ophthalmopathy. TCRdb ran MiXCR on the multiplex PCR reads and lists one entry per CDR3 protein. The table records hundreds of thousands of distinct CDR3 sequences, around 15% of them present only once. Sequencing input: blood. The source of these receptors is a woman under 30 with Graves' hyperthyroidism. The CDR3 runs from the conserved cysteine through the conserved F or W. The D gene is left open where the match is weak. Size is stated for part of the rows, as once, few or many counts, or as a class when the clone is expanded.

v_gene	d_gene	abundance	j_gene	len	CDR3nt	CDR3aa
TRBV13	TRBD2	many	TRBJ2-3	16	TGTGCCAGCAGCTTCAGCGGGAGGTACAGCACAGATACGCAGTATTTT	CASSFSGRYSTDTQYF
TRBV11-2	.	many	TRBJ2-1	17	TGTGCCAGCAGCTTAGCGGCGGGTCGTAAGGGGGACAATGAGCAGTTCTTC	CASSLAAGRKGDNEQFF
TRBV28	.	.	TRBJ2-7	14	TGTGCCAGCAGTTTGGTCGGCAGCAACTACGAGCAGTACTTC	CASSLVGSNYEQYF
TRBV11-3	.	many	TRBJ1-1	15	TGTGCCAGCAGCTTTACGGACAGTATGAACACTGAAGCTTTCTTT	CASSFTDSMNTEAFF
TRBV5-4	.	few	TRBJ2-1	15	TGTGCCAGCAGCTTGGGCGGGGGCGAGTACAATGAGCAGTTCTTC	CASSLGGGEYNEQFF
TRBV28	.	.	TRBJ2-7	11	TGTGCCAGCAAAGCTTACTACGAGCAGTACTTC	CASKAYYEQYF
TRBV7-2	.	.	TRBJ2-1	16	TGTGCCAGCAGCTTTCCCCACGGGAAGCCGAACAATGAGCAGTTCTTC	CASSFPHGKPNNEQFF
TRBV2	TRBD1	many	TRBJ2-7	21	TGTGCCAGCACACCGGGACAGGGATCCCCCCAGTCGAGTTCTGGAGGCTACGAGCAGTACTTC	CASTPGQGSPQSSSGGYEQYF
TRBV6-9	TRBD1	.	TRBJ2-2	15	TGTGCCAGCAGTTCGGGACAGGTTGTGTCCGGGGAGCTGTTTTTT	CASSSGQVVSGELFF
TRBV6-2/TRBV6-3	TRBD2	many	TRBJ2-1	14	TGTGCCAGCAGCGCCTCCCGCGGGAGGGTGGAGCAGTTCTTC	CASSASRGRVEQFF
TRBV19	.	.	TRBJ2-7	13	TGTGCCAGTAGTATGGCGGGGCCCTACGAGCAGTACTTC	CASSMAGPYEQYF
TRBV7-8	.	.	TRBJ2-7	15	TGTGCCAGCAGCTTAGCGGTCGGGTTTTCCTACGAGCAGTACTTC	CASSLAVGFSYEQYF
TRBV20-1	TRBD2	many	TRBJ2-3	14	TGCAGTGCCGGAGCGGGAGGGGCCCTAGATACGCAGTATTTT	CSAGAGGALDTQYF
TRBV7-2	TRBD2	.	TRBJ2-7	15	TGTGCCAGCAGCCCGGCTAGCGGGAGATCCTACGAGCAGTACTTC	CASSPASGRSYEQYF
TRBV4-1	.	few	TRBJ2-2	19	TGCGCCAGCAGCCAAGTTGGGACGGGACACCTTAAGAACACCGGGGAGCTGTTTTTT	CASSQVGTGHLKNTGELFF
TRBV7-2	.	.	TRBJ2-3	16	TGTGCCAGCAGCTTAGATGTCTCCGTGGGCACAGATACGCAGTATTTT	CASSLDVSVGTDTQYF
TRBV7-3	TRBD2	.	TRBJ2-1	15	TGTGCCAGCAGCCTGTGGACTAGCCAGAGGAATGAGCAGTTCTTC	CASSLWTSQRNEQFF
TRBV7-2	.	.	TRBJ2-1	15	TGTGCCAGCAGCTTCCGGGACACCACGGCCAATGAGCAGTTCTTC	CASSFRDTTANEQFF
TRBV12-3/TRBV12-4	.	.	TRBJ2-2	14	TGTGCCAGCAGGAAAGGGGAGTACACCGGGGAGCTGTTTTTT	CASRKGEYTGELFF
TRBV28	.	many	TRBJ1-2	14	TGTGCCAGCAGTTTATCCCCCAGGGCCGATGGCTACACCTTC	CASSLSPRADGYTF
TRBV6-2/TRBV6-3	.	.	TRBJ2-5	14	TGTGCCAGCAGCCCGACGGGCGCCGCGGAGACCCAGTACTTC	CASSPTGAAETQYF
TRBV18	.	many	TRBJ2-3	15	TGTGCCAGCTCACCCCCGACGGGCATCTCAGATACGCAGTATTTT	CASSPPTGISDTQYF
TRBV2	.	many	TRBJ1-2	14	TGTGCCAGCAGGGACCCTGGGGCGCGGGCTGGCTACACCTTC	CASRDPGARAGYTF
TRBV20-1	.	many	TRBJ2-1	12	TGCAGTGCTAGTCCCAGCTACAATGAGCAGTTCTTC	CSASPSYNEQFF
TRBV30	.	.	TRBJ1-4	14	TGTGCCTGGAGTGTTTACGGGATCCGGGAAAAACTGTTTTTT	CAWSVYGIREKLFF
TRBV19	.	.	TRBJ1-1	13	TGTGCCAGTAGTGTCACAGGGTGGCGCGAAGCTTTCTTT	CASSVTGWREAFF
TRBV7-9	TRBD1	many	TRBJ1-5	14	TGTGCCAGCAGCCAACAGGGGTATGGGCAGCCCCAGCATTTT	CASSQQGYGQPQHF
TRBV28	.	many	TRBJ1-5	17	TGTGCCAGCAGTTTTTTGGGAGGCCCCCCGAGCAATCAGCCCCAGCATTTT	CASSFLGGPPSNQPQHF
TRBV7-2	.	many	TRBJ2-1	13	TGTGCCAGCAGCGTGGGAAGCACCAATGAGCAGTTCTTC	CASSVGSTNEQFF
TRBV13	.	.	TRBJ2-6	18	TGTGCCAGCAGCTTAGAGGGAGTGTGGGCGGCTGGGGCCAACGTCCTGACTTTC	CASSLEGVWAAGANVLTF
TRBV28	.	many	TRBJ1-5	12	TGTGCCAGCACTGGGGGTACTCAGCCCCAGCATTTT	CASTGGTQPQHF
TRBV10-3	TRBD1	many	TRBJ1-2	14	TGTGCCATCAGTGATATGCCAGGGGGCTATGGCTACACCTTC	CAISDMPGGYGYTF
TRBV11-2	.	.	TRBJ2-1	18	TGTGCCAGCAGCCGAATTACTCCGGGACTCCAACTTGAGGGTGAGCAGTTCTTC	CASSRITPGLQLEGEQFF
TRBV20-1	.	few	TRBJ2-1	16	TGCAGTGCTAGAGGGGAAGCGGGCAGCTCCTACAATGAGCAGTTCTTC	CSARGEAGSSYNEQFF
TRBV11-2	.	few	TRBJ1-4	13	TGTGCCAGCAGCTTAGGACGTCTCGAAAAACTGTTTTTT	CASSLGRLEKLFF
TRBV24-1	TRBD1	.	TRBJ2-1	13	TGTGCCACCAGTGAGACAGGGAACGATGAGCAGTTCTTC	CATSETGNDEQFF
TRBV30	TRBD1	few	TRBJ1-2	15	TGTGCCTGGAGTCCCCCGGACAGGACCTTCTATGGCTACACCTTC	CAWSPPDRTFYGYTF
TRBV27	.	.	TRBJ1-4	15	TGTGCCAGCAGTGGCAGAGGGTACCGGAATGAAAAACTGTTTTTT	CASSGRGYRNEKLFF
TRBV2	.	many	TRBJ2-1	14	TGTGCCAGCAACCTCCTCCAGTTTAGTCCTGAGCAGTTCTTC	CASNLLQFSPEQFF
TRBV6-1	TRBD2	many	TRBJ2-1	18	TGTGCCAGCAGTCCCATCGTTGGCCTAGCGGGGGGCTACAATGAGCAGTTCTTC	CASSPIVGLAGGYNEQFF
TRBV5-6	.	few	TRBJ1-1	15	TGTGCCAGCAGCCAGGAAGGCAGGGGGAACACTGAAGCTTTCTTT	CASSQEGRGNTEAFF
TRBV20-1	TRBD2	few	TRBJ2-3	18	TGCAGTGCTCTAGGACTAGCGGGAGCGACGATGCGCACAGATACGCAGTATTTT	CSALGLAGATMRTDTQYF
TRBV6-5	TRBD1	few	TRBJ1-1	17	TGTGCCAGCAGTTTCACTTCCAGGGGGGCACTGAACACTGAAGCTTTCTTT	CASSFTSRGALNTEAFF
TRBV3-1	TRBD2	few	TRBJ2-7	16	TGTGCCACATTAAAAGGCCGAGCGGGAGAGCCAGGCGAGCAGTACTTC	CATLKGRAGEPGEQYF
TRBV6-5	.	.	TRBJ2-7	15	TGTGCCAGCAGTTACGAGAGGGACATTACCTACGAGCAGTACTTC	CASSYERDITYEQYF
TRBV7-2	TRBD2	few	TRBJ2-3	17	TGTGCCAGCAGCTACCGGACTAGCGGGGGGAGCACAGGTACGCAGTATTTT	CASSYRTSGGSTGTQYF
TRBV10-3	TRBD2	.	TRBJ2-7	14	TGTGCCATCAGTGCGGCGGGGGGCCACTACGAGCAGTACTTC	CAISAAGGHYEQYF
TRBV2	TRBD2	few	TRBJ2-3	13	TGTGCCAGCAGTGAAGAATTAGCGGGATCTCGGTATTTT	CASSEELAGSRYF
TRBV11-2	.	.	TRBJ2-1	15	TGTGCCAGCAGCTTATGGGAGTCTGACTACAATGAGCAGTTCTTC	CASSLWESDYNEQFF